This T cell receptor (beta chain) derives from a study of neurological immune-mediated disorders. This clonotype has at least ten counts. TCRdb itself ran the 5' RACE reads through MiXCR, one entry per CDR3 protein. The profile shows around 130,000 distinct CDR3 sequences, roughly 3.1% of them singletons. Sequenced input: PBMCs. This receptor was taken from a woman aged 25 to 39 with multiple sclerosis.

The CDR3 loop reads CAISEPSSDEQFF. As DNA, the CDR3 is TGTGCCATCAGTGAACCCTCTAGCGATGAGCAGTTCTTC. The rearrangement uses TRBV10-3 and TRBJ2-1, with TRBD2 as a possible D gene (6 bases). The CDR3 covers 13 residues. V gave up 3 bases and J gave up 8 bases, with 11 bases separating them. CDR1 is ENHRY and CDR2 is SYGVKD in the germline V gene.